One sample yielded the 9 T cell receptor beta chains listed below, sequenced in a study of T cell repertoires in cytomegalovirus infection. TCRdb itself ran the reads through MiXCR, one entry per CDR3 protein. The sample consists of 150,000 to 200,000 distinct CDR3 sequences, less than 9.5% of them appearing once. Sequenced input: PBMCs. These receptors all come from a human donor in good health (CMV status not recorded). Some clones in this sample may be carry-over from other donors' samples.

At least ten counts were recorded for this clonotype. This chain's CDR3 is CASSFEGAISNQPQHF. The CDR3, as DNA: TGTGCCAGCAGTTTTGAAGGGGCTATTAGCAATCAGCCCCAGCATTTT. The chain uses TRBV12-3 or TRBV12-4 and TRBJ1-5; a weak D match, TRBD1 (5 bases). The CDR3 runs to 16 residues. The V gene lost 3 bases and the J gene lost 0 bases, with 12 bases spanning the gap.

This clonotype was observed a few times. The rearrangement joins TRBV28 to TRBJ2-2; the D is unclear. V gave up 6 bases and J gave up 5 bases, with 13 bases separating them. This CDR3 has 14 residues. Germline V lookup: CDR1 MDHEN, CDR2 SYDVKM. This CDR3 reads CASSPPHWTGELFF. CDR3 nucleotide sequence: TGTGCCAGCAGCCCGCCCCACTGGACCGGGGAGCTGTTTTTT.

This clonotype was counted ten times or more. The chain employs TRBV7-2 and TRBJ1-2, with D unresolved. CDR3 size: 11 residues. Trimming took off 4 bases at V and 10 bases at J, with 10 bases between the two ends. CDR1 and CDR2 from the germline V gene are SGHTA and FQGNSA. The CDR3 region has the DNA TGTGCCAGCAGCTCCCTCCGGGACTACACCTTC. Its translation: CASSSLRDYTF.

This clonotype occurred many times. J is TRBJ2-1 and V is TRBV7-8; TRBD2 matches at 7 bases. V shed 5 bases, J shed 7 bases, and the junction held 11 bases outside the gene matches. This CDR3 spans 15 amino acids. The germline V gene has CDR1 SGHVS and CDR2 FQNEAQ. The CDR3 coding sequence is TGTGCCAGCAGCCCGTGGGACGCGCGGGGGAATGAGCAGTTCTTC. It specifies CASSPWDARGNEQFF.

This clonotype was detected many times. The CDR3 here is CASSPGIAGGPDTQYF. CDR3 DNA sequence: TGTGCCAGCAGCCCCGGAATAGCGGGAGGGCCGGATACGCAGTATTTT. This rearrangement joins TRBV11-2 to TRBJ2-3; 11 nucleotides match TRBD2. Germline CDR1 SGHAT, CDR2 FQNNGV. This CDR3 spans 16 amino acids. V shed 5 bases, J shed 6 bases, and the junction held 10 bases outside the gene matches. Variable domain in full (rest from reference TRBV11-2 and TRBJ2-3): EAGVAQSPRYKIIEKRQSVAFWCNPISGHATLYWYQQILGQGPKLLIQFQNNGVVDDSQLPKDRFSAERLKGVDSTLKIQPAKLEDSAVYLCASSPGIAGGPDTQYFGPGTRLTVL.

The CDR3 nucleotides read TGCGCCAGCAGCTTGATAGCGGGAGCCTACGAGCAGTACTTC. Its protein product is CASSLIAGAYEQYF. This chain joins TRBV5-1 and TRBJ2-7; TRBD2 matches at 9 bases. The CDR3 runs to 14 residues. After removal of 1 base from V and 2 bases from J, the junction contained 1 base not matched to a gene. Germline lookup yields CDR1 SGHRS and CDR2 YFSETQ.

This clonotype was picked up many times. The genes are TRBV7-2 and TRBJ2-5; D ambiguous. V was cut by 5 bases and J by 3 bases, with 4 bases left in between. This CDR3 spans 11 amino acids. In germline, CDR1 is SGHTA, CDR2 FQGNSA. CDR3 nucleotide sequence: TGTGCCAGCAGCATAGAAGAGACCCAGTACTTC. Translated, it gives CASSIEETQYF.

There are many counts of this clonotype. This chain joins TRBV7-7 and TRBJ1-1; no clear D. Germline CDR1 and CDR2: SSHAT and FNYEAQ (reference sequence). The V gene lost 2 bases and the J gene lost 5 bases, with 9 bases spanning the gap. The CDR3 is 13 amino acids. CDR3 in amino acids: CASSLQAGTEAFF. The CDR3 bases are TGTGCCAGCAGCTTACAGGCGGGGACTGAAGCTTTCTTT.

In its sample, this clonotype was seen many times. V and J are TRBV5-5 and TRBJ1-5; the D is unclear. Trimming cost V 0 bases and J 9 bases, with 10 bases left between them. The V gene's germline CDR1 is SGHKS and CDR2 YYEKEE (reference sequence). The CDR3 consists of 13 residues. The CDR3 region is CASSLEDRGPQHF. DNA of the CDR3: TGTGCCAGCAGCTTGGAGGATCGTGGGCCCCAGCATTTT. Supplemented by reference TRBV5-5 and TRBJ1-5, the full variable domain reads DAGVTQSPTHLIKTRGQQVTLRCSPISGHKSVSWYQQVLGQGPQFIFQYYEKEERGRGNFPDRFSARQFPNYSSELNVNALLLGDSALYLCASSLEDRGPQHFGDGTRLSIL.